Below are 14 T cell receptor beta chains sequenced from a single sample in a study of human T cells and chemical hapten exposure listed by TCRdb under 2021. The time point label, as the study defines it: pre-sensitization, week 0. The treatment or condition label corresponds to: therapeutic diphenylcyclopropenone sensitization with weekly scalp DPC. The library was produced with RACE. TCRdb records NextSeq 500 as the sequencer. The raw public data were reprocessed by TCRdb itself: fastp quality trimming at Q25, MiXCR clonotype calling, in-frame beta chains only. Entries are consolidated by CDR3 protein sequence, retaining the most common genes and DNA. The sample has approximately 370,000 distinct CDR3 sequences on record, about 5.4% of them singletons. The ten largest make up around 8% of the sample. Material: whole blood, obtained in connection with sensitization to the hapten diphenylcyclopropenone (DPC). These receptors originate from a woman aged 18-29 years with alopecia areata. Some clones in this sample may be carry-over from other donors' samples.

The chain couples TRBV9 to TRBJ2-1, with 11 bases fitting TRBD2. The CDR3 loop spans 19 amino acids. CDR1 is SGDLS, CDR2 YYNGEE, per germline. The junction had 8 bases not matched to a gene; V was cut back by 0 bases and J by 0 bases. The CDR3 protein is CASSVEGSGGAGSYNEQFF. The DNA for the CDR3 is TGTGCCAGCAGCGTAGAAGGTAGCGGGGGGGCCGGCTCCTACAATGAGCAGTTCTTC.

This clonotype came up many times. This sequence joins TRBV10-3 and TRBJ1-6; weak D call: TRBD1 (6 bases). Germline assignment: CDR1 ENHRY and CDR2 SYGVKD. This CDR3 has 13 residues. The V end was cut by 8 bases, the J end by 7 bases, with 12 bases between. As DNA, the CDR3 is TGTGCCATCCGGGGACAAGCAAATTCACCCCTCCACTTT. The encoded protein is CAIRGQANSPLHF.

This clonotype was found a few times. V gene TRBV4-2 combines with J gene TRBJ1-4, with D uncertain. Germline V gene lookup returns CDR1 LGHNA and CDR2 YNFKEQ. The ends were cut back, 0 bases at V and 5 bases at J, with 16 bases in the middle. The CDR3 is made up of 17 amino acids. The CDR3 nucleotides are TGTGCCAGCAGCCAAGAACTCCAGCGATCTATAAATGAAAAACTGTTTTTT. The encoded protein is CASSQELQRSINEKLFF.

This clonotype was counted only a few times. The V and J genes are TRBV20-1 and TRBJ2-2, with 11 bases aligning to TRBD2. The CDR3 has 15 residues. Germline assignment: CDR1 DFQATT and CDR2 SNEGSKA (reference sequence). Germline trimming cut 3 bases from V and 6 bases from J; bases unmatched to any gene: 6. Here the CDR3 reads CSARPLAGGPGELFF. For the CDR3, the DNA is TGCAGTGCTAGGCCGCTAGCGGGGGGTCCCGGGGAGCTGTTTTTT.

This chain links TRBV12-3 or TRBV12-4 with TRBJ1-5; D ambiguous. CDR3 length: 14 amino acids. The V gene lost 4 bases and the J gene lost 3 bases, with 10 bases spanning the gap. As DNA, the CDR3 is TGTGCCAGCAGTTCTCGGGAGTTCAATCAGCCCCAGCATTTT. Encoded protein: CASSSREFNQPQHF.

The chain's CDR3 is CASSSQGLGTEAFF. In DNA form, the CDR3 reads TGTGCCAGCAGTTCACAGGGGCTAGGCACTGAAGCTTTCTTT. The rearrangement joins TRBV27 to TRBJ1-1; the match to TRBD1 covers 7 bases. In germline, CDR1 is MNHEY, CDR2 SMNVEV (reference sequence). The CDR3 runs to 14 residues. The junction had 6 bases not matched to a gene; V was cut back by 4 bases and J by 4 bases.

V and J are TRBV5-1 and TRBJ2-2; D may be TRBD1 (5 bases). The V and J ends lost 1 base and 1 base respectively, with 8 bases between them. Germline CDR1 reads SGHRS; CDR2 reads YFSETQ. The CDR3 loop spans 15 amino acids. Here the CDR3 reads CASSLRQQNTGELFF. CDR3 nucleotide sequence: TGCGCCAGCAGCTTGAGACAGCAGAACACCGGGGAGCTGTTTTTT.

The chain is built from TRBV7-2 and TRBJ2-2; D uncertain. This CDR3 has 12 residues. Germline CDR1 is SGHTA and CDR2 is FQGNSA. The V and J ends lost 4 bases and 9 bases respectively, with 9 bases between them. The CDR3 loop reads CASSSWLRELFF. The CDR3 DNA is TGTGCCAGCAGCTCCTGGTTAAGGGAGCTGTTTTTT.

V is TRBV6-1 and J is TRBJ1-1; no definite D call. Trimming removed 8 bases at V and 0 bases at J, with 4 bases between. The CDR3 sequence is 11 residues long. Germline V lookup: CDR1 MNHNS, CDR2 SASEGT. CDR3 loop: CASALNTEAFF. CDR3 DNA sequence: TGTGCCAGCGCATTGAACACTGAAGCTTTCTTT.

This clonotype was recorded at least ten times. The chain couples TRBV7-3 to TRBJ1-1; the match to TRBD1 covers 10 bases. In germline, CDR1 is SGHTA, CDR2 FQGTGA. Trimming cost V 4 bases and J 0 bases; bases outside gene matches: 2. CDR3 size: 15 residues. The DNA for the CDR3 is TGTGCCAGCAGCTCGGGACAGGGGATGAACACTGAAGCTTTCTTT. It is translated as CASSSGQGMNTEAFF.

This clonotype was found many times. This chain joins TRBV7-2 and TRBJ1-5; D call uncertain. Trimming pared 3 bases from V and 7 bases from J, leaving 7 bases between. CDR3 length equals 12 residues. Germline-derived CDR1 and CDR2 are SGHTA and FQGNSA. The CDR3 DNA reads as TGTGCCAGCAGCTTCCCGGGACAGCCCCAGCATTTT. Protein product: CASSFPGQPQHF.

This clonotype occurred a few times. The V and J genes are TRBV4-3 and TRBJ1-2; D not certain. Germline CDR1 reads LGHNA; CDR2 reads YSLEER. The CDR3 is made up of 18 amino acids. V was clipped by 0 bases and J by 4 bases, with 21 bases between them. DNA of the CDR3: TGCGCCAGCAGCCAAGATACAACGGACGGAACTTTAAGCTATGGCTACACCTTC. Protein product: CASSQDTTDGTLSYGYTF.

Points on this clonotype: This may arise from a read error, as a much more abundant clone is one base away. This chain connects TRBV29-1 to TRBJ2-3; TRBD2 aligns across 12 bases. Germline V gives CDR1 SQVTM, CDR2 ANQGSEA. The CDR3 runs to 14 residues. CDR3 loop: CSAPTSGGRDTQNF. As DNA, the CDR3 is TGCAGCGCCCCGACTAGCGGGGGCCGGGATACGCAGAATTTT.

This clonotype showed up just a few times. This chain links TRBV7-2 with TRBJ1-2; D gene ambiguous. Trimming shortened V by 5 bases and J by 4 bases, and 8 bases separated the two germline ends. The CDR3 is 12 amino acids. The germline V gene encodes CDR1 SGHTA and CDR2 FQGNSA. The CDR3 loop reads CASSPLRYGYTF. CDR3 sequence (DNA): TGTGCCAGCAGCCCATTACGCTATGGCTACACCTTC.